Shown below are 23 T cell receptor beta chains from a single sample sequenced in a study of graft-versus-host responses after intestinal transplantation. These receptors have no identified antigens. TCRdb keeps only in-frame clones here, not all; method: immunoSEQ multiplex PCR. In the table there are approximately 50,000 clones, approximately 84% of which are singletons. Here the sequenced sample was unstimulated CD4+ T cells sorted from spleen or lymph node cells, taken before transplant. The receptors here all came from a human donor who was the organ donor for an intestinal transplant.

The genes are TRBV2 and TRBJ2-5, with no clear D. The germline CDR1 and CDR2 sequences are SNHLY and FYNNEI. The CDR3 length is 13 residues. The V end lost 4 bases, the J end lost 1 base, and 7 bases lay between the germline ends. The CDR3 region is CASSGSGQETQYF. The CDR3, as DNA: TGTGCCAGCAGTGGGTCAGGCCAAGAGACCCAGTACTTC.

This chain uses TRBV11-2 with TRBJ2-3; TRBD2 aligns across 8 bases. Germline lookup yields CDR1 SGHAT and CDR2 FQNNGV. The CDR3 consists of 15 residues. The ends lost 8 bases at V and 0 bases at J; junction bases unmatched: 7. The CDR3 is CASDRGGLSTDTQYF. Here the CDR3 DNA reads TGTGCCAGCGACCGGGGGGGCCTAAGCACAGATACGCAGTATTTT.

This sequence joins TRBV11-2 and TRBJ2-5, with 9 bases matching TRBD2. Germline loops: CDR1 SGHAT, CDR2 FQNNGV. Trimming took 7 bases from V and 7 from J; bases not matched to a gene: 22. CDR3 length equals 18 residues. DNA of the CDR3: TGTGCCAGCAACCTAGGCGGGGGGGTTACTAGCCCGGTGGGGACCCAGTACTTC. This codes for CASNLGGGVTSPVGTQYF.

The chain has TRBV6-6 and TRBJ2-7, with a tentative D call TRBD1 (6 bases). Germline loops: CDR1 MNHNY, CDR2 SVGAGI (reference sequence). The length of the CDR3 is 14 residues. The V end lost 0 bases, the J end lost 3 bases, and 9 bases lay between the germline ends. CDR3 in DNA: TGTGCCAGCAGTTACTCTGACAGGAGCTACGAGCAGTACTTC. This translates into CASSYSDRSYEQYF.

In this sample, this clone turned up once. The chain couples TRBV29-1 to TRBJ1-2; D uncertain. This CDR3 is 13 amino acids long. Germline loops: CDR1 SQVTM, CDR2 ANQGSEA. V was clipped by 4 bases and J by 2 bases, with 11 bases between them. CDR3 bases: TGCAGCGTTGCCCCTTTACGCAACTATGGCTACACCTTC. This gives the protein CSVAPLRNYGYTF.

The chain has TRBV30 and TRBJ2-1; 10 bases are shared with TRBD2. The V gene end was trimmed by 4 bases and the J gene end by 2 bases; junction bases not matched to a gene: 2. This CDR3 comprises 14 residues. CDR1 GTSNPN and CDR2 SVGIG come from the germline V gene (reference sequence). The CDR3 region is CAWKLAGTYNEQFF. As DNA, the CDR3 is TGTGCCTGGAAACTAGCGGGGACCTACAATGAGCAGTTCTTC. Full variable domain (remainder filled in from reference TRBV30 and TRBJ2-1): SQTIHQWPATLVQPVGSPLSLECTVEGTSNPNLYWYRQAAGRGLQLLFYSVGIGQISSEVPQNLSASRPQDRQFILSSKKLLLSDSGFYLCAWKLAGTYNEQFFGPGTRLTVL.

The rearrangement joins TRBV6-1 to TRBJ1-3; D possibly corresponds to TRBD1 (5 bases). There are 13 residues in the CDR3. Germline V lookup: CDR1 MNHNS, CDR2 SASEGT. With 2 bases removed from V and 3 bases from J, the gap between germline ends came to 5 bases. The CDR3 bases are TGTGCCAGCAGTGAACAGGGTGGAAACACCATATATTTT. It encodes CASSEQGGNTIYF.

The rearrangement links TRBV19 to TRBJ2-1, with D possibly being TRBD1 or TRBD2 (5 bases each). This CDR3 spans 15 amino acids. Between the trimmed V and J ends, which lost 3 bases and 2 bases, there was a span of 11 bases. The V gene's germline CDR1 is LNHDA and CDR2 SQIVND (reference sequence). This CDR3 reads CASSISGGAYNEQFF. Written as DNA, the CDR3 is TGTGCCAGTAGTATCAGTGGGGGAGCCTACAATGAGCAGTTCTTC.

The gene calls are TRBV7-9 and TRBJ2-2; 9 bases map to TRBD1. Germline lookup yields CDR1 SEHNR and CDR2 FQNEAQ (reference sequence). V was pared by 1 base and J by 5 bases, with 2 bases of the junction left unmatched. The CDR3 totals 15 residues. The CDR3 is CASSLGDRETGELFF. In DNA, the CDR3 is TGTGCCAGCAGCTTAGGGGACAGGGAGACCGGGGAGCTGTTTTTT.

The CDR3 nucleotides are TGTGCCAGCAGCCTCTTATTGGGGGCGTACACAGATACGCAGTATTTT. It translates to CASSLLLGAYTDTQYF. The chain recombines TRBV11-3 with TRBJ2-3; possibly TRBD1 for D (6 bases). The CDR3 consists of 16 residues. Trimming pared 5 bases from V and 2 bases from J, leaving 17 bases between. CDR1 is SGHNT, CDR2 YENEEA, per germline.

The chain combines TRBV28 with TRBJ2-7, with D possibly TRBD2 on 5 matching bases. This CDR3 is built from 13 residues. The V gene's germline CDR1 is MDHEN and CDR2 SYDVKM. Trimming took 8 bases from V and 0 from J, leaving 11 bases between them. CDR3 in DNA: TGTGCCAGCCGGCGGGCTCCCTCCTACGAGCAGTACTTC. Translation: CASRRAPSYEQYF. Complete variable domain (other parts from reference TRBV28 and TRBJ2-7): DVKVTQSSRYLVKRTGEKVFLECVQDMDHENMFWYRQDPGLGLRLIYFSYDVKMKEKGDIPEGYSVSREKKERFSLILESASTNQTSMYLCASRRAPSYEQYFGPGTRLTVT.

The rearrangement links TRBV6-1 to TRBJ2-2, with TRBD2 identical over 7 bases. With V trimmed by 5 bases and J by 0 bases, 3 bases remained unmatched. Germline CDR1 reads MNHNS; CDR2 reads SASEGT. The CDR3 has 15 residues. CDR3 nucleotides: TGTGCCAGCAGTACGAGCGGGGCGAACACCGGGGAGCTGTTTTTT. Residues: CASSTSGANTGELFF.

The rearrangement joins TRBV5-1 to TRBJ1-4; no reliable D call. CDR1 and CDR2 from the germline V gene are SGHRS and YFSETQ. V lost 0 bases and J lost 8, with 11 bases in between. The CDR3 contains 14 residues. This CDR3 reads CASSLGAVGEKLFF. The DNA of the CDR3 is TGCGCCAGCAGCTTGGGGGCTGTAGGGGAAAAACTGTTTTTT.

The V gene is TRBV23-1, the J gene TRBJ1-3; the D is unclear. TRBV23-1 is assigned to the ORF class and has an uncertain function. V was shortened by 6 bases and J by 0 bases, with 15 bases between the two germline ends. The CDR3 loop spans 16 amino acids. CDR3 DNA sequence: TGCGCCAGCAGGGTCCCCTACCGGAGCTCTGGAAACACCATATATTTT. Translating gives CASRVPYRSSGNTIYF.

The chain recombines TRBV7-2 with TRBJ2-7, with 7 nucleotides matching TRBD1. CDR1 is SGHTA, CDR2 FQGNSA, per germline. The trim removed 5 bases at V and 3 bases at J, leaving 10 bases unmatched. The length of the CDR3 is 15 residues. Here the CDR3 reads CASSLLRDRRYEQYF. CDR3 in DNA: TGTGCCAGCAGCCTGCTCCGGGACAGACGCTACGAGCAGTACTTC.

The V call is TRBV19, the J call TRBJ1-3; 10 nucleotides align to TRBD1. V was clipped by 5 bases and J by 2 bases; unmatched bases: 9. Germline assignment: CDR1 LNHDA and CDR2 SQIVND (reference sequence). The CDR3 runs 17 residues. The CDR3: CASSHPGQGKTGNTIYF. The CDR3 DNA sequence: TGTGCCAGTAGTCATCCGGGACAGGGGAAAACTGGAAACACCATATATTTT.

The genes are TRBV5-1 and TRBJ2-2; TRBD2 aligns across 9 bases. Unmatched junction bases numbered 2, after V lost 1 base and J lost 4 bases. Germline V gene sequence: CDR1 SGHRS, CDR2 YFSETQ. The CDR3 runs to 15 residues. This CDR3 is CASSLTAGGTGELFF. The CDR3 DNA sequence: TGCGCCAGCAGCTTGACAGCGGGGGGCACCGGGGAGCTGTTTTTT.

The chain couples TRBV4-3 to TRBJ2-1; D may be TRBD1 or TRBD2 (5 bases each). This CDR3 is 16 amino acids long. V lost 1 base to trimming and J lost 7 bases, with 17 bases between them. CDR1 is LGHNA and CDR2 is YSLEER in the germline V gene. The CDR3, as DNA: TGCGCCAGCAGCCAAGTGTCGGGGCCAATGCCAAATGAGCAGTTCTTC. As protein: CASSQVSGPMPNEQFF.

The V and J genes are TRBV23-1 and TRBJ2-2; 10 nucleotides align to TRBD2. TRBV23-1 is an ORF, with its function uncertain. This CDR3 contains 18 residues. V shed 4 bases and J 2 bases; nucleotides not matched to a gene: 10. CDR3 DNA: TGCGCCAGCAGTCCAATTCTAGCGGGAGTTAGAAACACCGGGGAGCTGTTTTTT. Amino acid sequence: CASSPILAGVRNTGELFF.

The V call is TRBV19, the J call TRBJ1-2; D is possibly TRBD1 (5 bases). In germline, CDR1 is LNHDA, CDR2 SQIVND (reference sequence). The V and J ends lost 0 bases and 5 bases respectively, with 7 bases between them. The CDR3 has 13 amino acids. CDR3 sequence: CASSIDRVYGYTF. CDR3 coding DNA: TGTGCCAGTAGTATAGACAGGGTTTATGGCTACACCTTC.

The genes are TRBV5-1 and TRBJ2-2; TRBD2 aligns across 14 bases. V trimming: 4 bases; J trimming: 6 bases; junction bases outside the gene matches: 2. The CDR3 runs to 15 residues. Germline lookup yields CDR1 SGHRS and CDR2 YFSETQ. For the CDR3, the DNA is TGCGCCAGCAGCATGGGACTAGCGGGGGCCGGGGAGCTGTTTTTT. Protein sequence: CASSMGLAGAGELFF.

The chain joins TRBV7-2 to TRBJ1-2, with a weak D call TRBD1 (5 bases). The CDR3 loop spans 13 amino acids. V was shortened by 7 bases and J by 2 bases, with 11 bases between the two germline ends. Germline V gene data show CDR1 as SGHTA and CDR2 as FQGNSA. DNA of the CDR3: TGTGCCAGCACCTCCCGGGACAACTATGGCTACACCTTC. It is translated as CASTSRDNYGYTF. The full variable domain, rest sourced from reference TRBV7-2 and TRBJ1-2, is GAGVSQSPSNKVTEKGKDVELRCDPISGHTALYWYRQSLGQGLEFLIYFQGNSAPDKSGLPSDRFSAERTGGSVSTLTIQRTQQEDSAVYLCASTSRDNYGYTFGSGTRLTVV.

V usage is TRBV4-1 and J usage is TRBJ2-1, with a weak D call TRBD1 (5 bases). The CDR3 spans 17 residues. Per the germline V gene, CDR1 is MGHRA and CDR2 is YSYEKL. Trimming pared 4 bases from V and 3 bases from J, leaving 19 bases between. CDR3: CASSPAPQGNFYNEQFF. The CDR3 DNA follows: TGCGCCAGCAGCCCCGCCCCCCAGGGAAACTTCTACAATGAGCAGTTCTTC.